This T cell receptor (beta chain) was sequenced in a study of beta chain features in type 1 diabetes. Overall study context: The number of sorted cells examined across all samples was around 110 million.

There are a few counts of this clone. What it recognizes is unknown. The sequenced template was cDNA made from the entire isolated RNA. Assay: immunoSEQ multiplex PCR; the TCRdb copy retains only in-frame clones and omits some. The table includes 240,000 or so clones, roughly 20% detected once. Central memory, naive, regulatory and stem cell-like memory CD4+ cells were sorted by CD45RO/CCR7/CD25/CD127/CD95/CD27. Study-level results: Shorter TCRB CDR3s, moderately but significantly so, marked every one of the four CD4+ subsets in Type 1 diabetes patients. A pattern of fewer insertions and more deletions at VDJ junctions was seen in type 1 diabetes patients.

This sequence originates from a woman in her forties with type 1 diabetes. Source material: naive CD4+ T cells from blood.

The CDR3 spells CASSIGLDYEQYF. DNA for the CDR3: TGTGCCAGCAGTATTGGACTCGACTACGAGCAGTACTTC. V is TRBV27 and J is TRBJ2-7; TRBD2 might be the D (5 bases). Trimming took off 5 bases at V and 3 bases at J, with 11 bases between the two ends. CDR1 and CDR2 from the germline V gene are MNHEY and SMNVEV (reference sequence). The CDR3 totals 13 residues.